Listed below are T cell receptor beta chains from one sample, sequenced in a study of blood T cell repertoires in COVID-19. Here immunoSEQ multiplex PCR was the method, and the copy in TCRdb shows in-frame clones only, minus some. This sample has over 200,000 clones; 90% occur once, and the top ten carry 1.2%. Material for sequencing was PBMCs or T cells enriched from blood (not recorded which). All receptors derive from a man aged 25 to 40 who had recovered from COVID-19. CDR3s include the opening cysteine and the closing phenylalanine or tryptophan. A D gene is named only where the DNA matches it firmly. Some rows mark clone size as missing; the rest say once, few, many or name a class of expanded clone.

v_gene,abundance,j_gene,d_gene,CDR3aa,CDR3nt
TRBV5-4,-,TRBJ1-6,-,CASSLGIRDNSPLHF,TGTGCCAGCAGCTTAGGAATCAGGGATAATTCACCCCTCCACTTT
TRBV5-1,-,TRBJ2-3,TRBD2,CASSPILAGVTDTQYF,TGCGCCAGCAGCCCCATACTAGCGGGGGTTACAGATACGCAGTATTTT
TRBV12-3/TRBV12-4,-,TRBJ1-1,TRBD1,CASSSTGDTEAFF,TGTGCCAGCAGTTCTACAGGGGACACTGAAGCTTTCTTT
TRBV11-2,-,TRBJ1-5,-,CASSLGGRADQPQHF,TGTGCCAGCAGCTTAGGGGGGCGGGCCGATCAGCCCCAGCATTTT
TRBV10-1,-,TRBJ1-1,-,CASSEQFNTEAFF,TGCGCCAGCAGTGAACAGTTTAACACTGAAGCTTTCTTT
TRBV6-2/TRBV6-3,-,TRBJ2-7,-,CASSYGGPYEQYF,TGTGCCAGCAGTTACGGGGGCCCCTACGAGCAGTACTTC
TRBV5-5,-,TRBJ1-6,-,CASSSLDSPYNSPLHF,TGTGCCAGCAGCTCCTTAGACAGCCCTTATAATTCACCCCTCCACTTT
TRBV29-1,-,TRBJ1-2,TRBD1,CSLTHPTGVSYGYTF,TGCAGCCTAACCCACCCGACAGGGGTGAGCTATGGCTACACCTTC
TRBV28,once,TRBJ1-2,TRBD1,CASSQKGAFGYTF,TGTGCCAGCAGCCAGAAGGGGGCTTTCGGTTACACCTTC
TRBV7-2,-,TRBJ2-1,-,CASSRGRGFYNEQFF,TGTGCCAGCAGTCGGGGGCGGGGGTTTTACAATGAGCAGTTCTTC
TRBV2,few,TRBJ2-7,-,CASSVGGYYEQYF,TGTGCCAGCAGTGTGGGAGGTTACTACGAGCAGTACTTC
TRBV7-9,once,TRBJ2-3,-,CASSLGIGLDTQYF,TGTGCCAGCAGCTTAGGGATCGGGTTAGATACGCAGTATTTT
TRBV15,-,TRBJ1-1,TRBD1,CATSKGATNTEAFF,TGTGCCACCAGCAAGGGGGCGACGAACACTGAAGCTTTCTTT
TRBV7-2,-,TRBJ2-7,TRBD2,CASSLALLAGGSYEQYF,TGTGCCAGCAGCCTCGCGCTACTAGCGGGGGGTTCCTACGAGCAGTACTTC
TRBV18,-,TRBJ2-7,TRBD2,CASSLAGSFPDEQYF,TGTGCCAGCTCACTAGCGGGATCCTTCCCTGACGAGCAGTACTTC
TRBV11-3,-,TRBJ1-1,TRBD1,CASSLGQFTEAFF,TGTGCCAGCAGCTTGGGACAGTTCACTGAAGCTTTCTTT
TRBV7-2,-,TRBJ2-2,TRBD2,CASRGGGQGTGELFF,TGTGCCAGCCGAGGCGGGGGGCAGGGCACCGGGGAGCTGTTTTTT
TRBV27,-,TRBJ2-1,TRBD1,CASSLDRLSYNEQFF,TGTGCCAGCAGTTTGGACAGGCTATCCTACAATGAGCAGTTCTTC
TRBV6-2/TRBV6-3,-,TRBJ2-5,TRBD1,CASSPGYTWDRVIETQYF,TGTGCCAGCAGCCCTGGTTACACCTGGGACAGGGTGATAGAGACCCAGTACTTC
TRBV28,-,TRBJ2-7,-,CASSITYEQYF,TGTGCCAGCAGTATAACCTACGAGCAGTACTTC
TRBV3-1/TRBV3-2,once,TRBJ2-7,TRBD1,CASSLREDRGTYEQYF,TGTGCCAGCAGCCTACGAGAGGACAGGGGGACGTACGAGCAGTACTTC
TRBV29-1,-,TRBJ2-2,-,CSVGGTGVTNTGELFF,TGCAGCGTTGGGGGGACGGGAGTTACGAACACCGGGGAGCTGTTTTTT
TRBV5-1,-,TRBJ2-2,TRBD2,CASSLDSGRFSGELFF,TGCGCCAGCAGCTTGGATAGCGGGAGGTTCAGCGGGGAGCTGTTTTTT
TRBV13,-,TRBJ2-7,TRBD1,CASSADRDYEQYF,TGTGCCAGCAGCGCCGACAGGGACTACGAGCAGTACTTC
TRBV28,-,TRBJ1-5,TRBD1,CASTADRGGVQPQHF,TGTGCCAGCACCGCGGACAGGGGGGGGGTTCAGCCCCAGCATTTT
TRBV19,-,TRBJ1-5,TRBD1,CASSIGQGFNQPQHF,TGTGCCAGTAGTATAGGACAGGGGTTCAACCAGCCCCAGCATTTT
TRBV27,-,TRBJ1-5,-,CASSGANQPQHF,TGTGCCAGCTCGGGTGCCAATCAGCCCCAGCATTTT
TRBV10-3,-,TRBJ1-3,-,CAISTGDSGNTIYF,TGTGCCATCAGCACAGGAGACTCTGGAAACACCATATATTTT
TRBV27,-,TRBJ1-4,-,CASSLSGGVAGEKLFF,TGTGCCAGCAGTTTATCGGGGGGGGTAGCAGGTGAAAAACTGTTTTTT
TRBV2,-,TRBJ1-2,-,CASYGGFSVGYTF,TGTGCCAGCTATGGGGGGTTTTCGGTTGGCTACACCTTC
TRBV7-2,-,TRBJ1-1,-,CASSLGTFGEAFF,TGTGCCAGCAGCTTAGGGACTTTCGGTGAAGCTTTCTTT
TRBV19,-,TRBJ2-2,-,CASSTRQDPTGELFF,TGTGCCAGTAGTACAAGACAGGACCCTACCGGGGAGCTGTTTTTT
TRBV6-2/TRBV6-3,once,TRBJ1-2,TRBD1,CASSLTGNYGYTF,TGTGCCAGCAGCCTGACAGGGAACTATGGCTACACCTTC
TRBV11-3,-,TRBJ2-2,-,CASSGRTGFAGELFF,TGTGCCAGCAGCGGGAGAACAGGGTTCGCCGGGGAGCTGTTTTTT
TRBV5-1,-,TRBJ2-7,TRBD2,CASSGTSGGYEQYF,TGCGCCAGCAGCGGGACTAGCGGGGGTTACGAGCAGTACTTC
TRBV10-1,-,TRBJ1-1,TRBD1,CASSSRRGQGLNTEAFF,TGCGCCAGCAGCTCGAGGAGGGGACAGGGATTGAACACTGAAGCTTTCTTT
TRBV11-2,once,TRBJ2-1,-,CASSLVDPLSGDPLVF,TGTGCCAGCAGCTTAGTTGACCCTTTGTCGGGGGACCCCCTAGTCTTC
TRBV6-2/TRBV6-3,-,TRBJ2-2,TRBD1,CASSYQGANTGELFF,TGTGCCAGCAGTTACCAGGGGGCGAACACCGGGGAGCTGTTTTTT
TRBV15,-,TRBJ2-1,-,CATSRAGSRPYNEQFF,TGTGCCACCAGCAGAGCGGGGTCTAGGCCTTACAATGAGCAGTTCTTC
TRBV2,-,TRBJ1-2,TRBD1,CASEIGQGNYGYTF,TGTGCCAGCGAAATAGGACAGGGGAACTATGGCTACACCTTC
TRBV13,-,TRBJ2-1,TRBD1,CASSPDLDRAYAIEQFF,TGTGCCAGCAGCCCAGACCTGGACAGGGCGTATGCAATTGAGCAGTTCTTC
TRBV25-1,-,TRBJ2-1,-,CAARGQGDNEQFF,TGTGCCGCCCGGGGACAAGGGGACAATGAGCAGTTCTTC
TRBV14,few,TRBJ1-1,-,CASSRDQGTMNTEAFF,TGTGCCAGCAGCCGAGATCAGGGGACCATGAACACTGAAGCTTTCTTT
TRBV6-1,-,TRBJ2-7,-,CASSEGQGEAYEQYF,TGTGCCAGCAGTGAAGGGCAGGGGGAGGCCTACGAGCAGTACTTC
TRBV9,-,TRBJ2-2,TRBD2,CASSQGLARTQTGELFF,TGTGCCAGCAGCCAGGGACTAGCGCGAACCCAGACCGGGGAGCTGTTTTTT
TRBV9,-,TRBJ2-1,TRBD2,CASSASGSSYNEQFF,TGTGCCAGCAGCGCGAGCGGGAGCTCCTACAATGAGCAGTTCTTC
TRBV19,once,TRBJ2-6,-,CASSISGKGANVLTF,TGTGCCAGTAGTATATCAGGGAAGGGGGCCAACGTCCTGACTTTC
TRBV19,-,TRBJ1-5,TRBD1,CASSIRQGESGIQPQHF,TGTGCCAGTAGTATACGGCAGGGGGAGTCGGGGATTCAGCCCCAGCATTTT
TRBV30,-,TRBJ2-3,TRBD2,CAWGKPKKRGSRTDTQYF,TGTGCCTGGGGAAAGCCCAAGAAGCGGGGGAGCCGCACAGATACGCAGTATTTT
TRBV3-1/TRBV3-2,-,TRBJ2-5,TRBD2,CASSLGLAGVETQYF,TGTGCCAGCAGCTTGGGACTAGCGGGAGTGGAGACCCAGTACTTC
TRBV14,-,TRBJ2-3,-,CASSRVGGVGTDTQYF,TGTGCCAGCAGCCGAGTTGGGGGCGTGGGCACAGATACGCAGTATTTT
TRBV15,many,TRBJ2-1,-,CATSSPGLFNEQFF,TGTGCCACCAGCAGCCCAGGGCTGTTCAATGAGCAGTTCTTC
TRBV19,-,TRBJ1-2,-,CASSSNGAQTGYGYTF,TGTGCCAGTAGTTCCAATGGGGCCCAGACAGGATACGGCTACACCTTC
TRBV6-2/TRBV6-3,-,TRBJ2-7,TRBD2,CASSRIAGESYEQYF,TGTGCCAGCAGCCGGATCGCGGGAGAGTCCTACGAGCAGTACTTC
TRBV27,-,TRBJ2-4,-,CASNYMGIQYF,TGTGCCAGCAACTACATGGGCATTCAGTACTTC
TRBV10-1,-,TRBJ2-1,TRBD2,CASSELAASSYNEQFF,TGCGCCAGCAGTGAGCTAGCGGCGAGCTCCTACAATGAGCAGTTCTTC
TRBV5-6,-,TRBJ1-6,TRBD1,CASSSDRGNSPLHF,TGTGCCAGCAGCTCCGACAGGGGGAATTCACCCCTCCACTTT
TRBV6-5,-,TRBJ1-2,TRBD1,CASSPDRASRGYTF,TGTGCCAGCAGCCCCGACAGGGCCAGCCGGGGCTACACCTTC
TRBV9,-,TRBJ1-2,-,CASSSLGGAGYTF,TGTGCCAGCAGCTCACTCGGAGGAGCGGGCTACACCTTC